These 32 T cell receptor beta chains were all obtained from the same sample, sequenced in a study of blood T cell repertoires in COVID-19. Profiling relied on immunoSEQ multiplex PCR, and the TCRdb table lists in-frame clones only, not all of them. The sample consists of around 160,000 clones, 80% to 90% of them appearing once. The sample consisted of peripheral blood. All receptors come from a man in his fifties or sixties with acute or convalescent COVID-19.

The chain has TRBV5-6 and TRBJ1-2, with 7 bases that match TRBD1. V lost 4 bases to trimming and J lost 4 bases; unmatched junction nucleotides: 13. The germline gives CDR1 SGHDT, CDR2 YYEEEE. This CDR3 spans 16 amino acids. This chain's CDR3 is CASSKVGTVRGYGYTF. Written as DNA, the CDR3 is TGTGCCAGCAGCAAAGTTGGGACAGTGAGGGGCTATGGCTACACCTTC. Filled out from reference TRBV5-6 and TRBJ1-2, the complete variable domain reads DAGVTQSPTHLIKTRGQQVTLRCSPKSGHDTVSWYQQALGQGPQFIFQYYEEEERQRGNFPDRFSGHQFPNYSSELNVNALLLGDSALYLCASSKVGTVRGYGYTFGSGTRLTVV.

This clone was detected a few times. This sequence joins TRBV15 and TRBJ1-6; D possibly corresponds to TRBD1 (5 bases). Trimming took 0 bases from V and 4 from J, leaving 10 bases between them. The CDR3 length is 16 residues. Germline V gene sequence: CDR1 LNHNV, CDR2 YYDKDF (reference sequence). The CDR3 here is CATSRDRGRYNSPLHF. The CDR3 DNA reads TGTGCCACCAGCAGAGATAGGGGCAGATATAATTCACCCCTCCACTTT.

The V gene is TRBV13, the J gene TRBJ2-1; TRBD2 is a possible D gene (5 bases). V was shortened by 5 bases and J by 1 base, with 15 bases between the two germline ends. The CDR3 length is 16 residues. In germline, CDR1 is PRHDT, CDR2 FYEKMQ (reference sequence). The CDR3 loop reads CASSARISESYNEQFF. CDR3 coding DNA: TGTGCCAGCAGCGCTCGGATTAGCGAGTCCTACAATGAGCAGTTCTTC.

The V and J genes are TRBV28 and TRBJ1-2; TRBD1 matches 7 bases. Germline V lookup: CDR1 MDHEN, CDR2 SYDVKM. The V segment lost 4 bases and the J segment 8 bases; nucleotides outside the gene matches: 16. The CDR3 runs 16 residues. The CDR3: CASSYDPAGQIYGYTF. The CDR3 bases are TGTGCCAGCAGTTATGACCCTGCGGGACAGATTTACGGCTACACCTTC.

The CDR3: CASSLNPSGDTQYF. CDR3 bases: TGTGCCAGCAGCTTAAATCCTAGCGGAGATACGCAGTATTTT. The rearrangement uses TRBV7-3 and TRBJ2-3; 7 positions agree with TRBD2. Germline V lookup: CDR1 SGHTA, CDR2 FQGTGA. V lost 1 base and J lost 5; bases outside the gene matches: 3. This CDR3 is built from 14 residues.

Here the CDR3 reads CASSRQTGANTEAFF. DNA for the CDR3: TGTGCCAGCAGCCGTCAGACAGGGGCGAACACTGAAGCTTTCTTT. The V and J genes are TRBV7-6 and TRBJ1-1; 8 bases are shared with TRBD1. The CDR3 totals 15 residues. Germline V CDR1 and CDR2: SGHVS, FNYEAQ. V trimming: 5 bases; J trimming: 1 base; junction bases outside the gene matches: 6.

This rearrangement joins TRBV7-2 to TRBJ1-2; TRBD1 aligns across 7 bases. CDR3 size: 13 residues. CDR1 is SGHTA, CDR2 FQGNSA, per germline. V lost 3 bases, J lost 6 bases, and 4 bases stayed unmatched. The CDR3 region has the DNA TGTGCCAGCAGCTTCCGACAGGGCGATGGCTACACCTTC. As protein: CASSFRQGDGYTF.

This sequence joins TRBV2 and TRBJ1-2, with D possibly matching TRBD1 (6 bases). The CDR3 consists of 18 residues. Germline V gene data show CDR1 as SNHLY and CDR2 as FYNNEI. V dropped 2 bases and J dropped 4 bases, with 23 bases sitting between them. CDR3 nucleotide sequence: TGTGCCAGCAGTGAACCTAGCGGGGGGACACCCACTTCCTATGGCTACACCTTC. Protein product: CASSEPSGGTPTSYGYTF.

The CDR3 sequence: CASSRRTDSPLHF. Written as DNA, the CDR3 is TGTGCCAGCAGCAGACGAACAGACTCACCCCTCCACTTT. The rearrangement uses TRBV7-2 and TRBJ1-6; no reliable D call. The V end lost 5 bases, the J end lost 10 bases, and 12 bases lay between the germline ends. The V gene's germline CDR1 is SGHTA and CDR2 FQGNSA. This CDR3 is built from 13 residues.

This clone was counted a single time. The gene calls are TRBV5-4 and TRBJ2-7; TRBD2 agrees at 7 bases. Germline loops: CDR1 SGHNT, CDR2 YYREEE (reference sequence). Trimming removed 1 base from V and 3 bases from J; junction bases left unmatched: 4. The CDR3 length is 14 residues. The CDR3 protein is CASSLTPSGYEQYF. Written as DNA, the CDR3 is TGTGCCAGCAGCTTGACTCCTAGCGGCTACGAGCAGTACTTC. Combining the CDR3 with reference TRBV5-4 and TRBJ2-7 gives the whole variable domain ETGVTQSPTHLIKTRGQQVTLRCSSQSGHNTVSWYQQALGQGPQFIFQYYREEENGRGNFPPRFSGLQFPNYSSELNVNALELDDSALYLCASSLTPSGYEQYFGPGTRLTVT.

This chain uses TRBV5-1 with TRBJ2-1, with TRBD2 identical over 7 bases. This CDR3 is built from 16 residues. With 0 bases clipped from V and 4 bases from J, the junction kept 7 bases outside the gene matches. Germline V gene lookup returns CDR1 SGHRS and CDR2 YFSETQ. DNA of the CDR3: TGCGCCAGCAGCTTGGCTTCTGGGAGGGGATACAATGAGCAGTTCTTC. Protein product: CASSLASGRGYNEQFF.

The V and J genes are TRBV6-1 and TRBJ1-1, with TRBD1 as a possible D gene (5 bases). V was shortened by 5 bases and J by 5 bases, with 15 bases between the two germline ends. Germline CDR1 and CDR2: MNHNS and SASEGT. The CDR3 sequence is 14 residues long. Here the CDR3 DNA reads TGTGCCAGCAGTCATACAGGTTCCTTAACTGAAGCTTTCTTT. Protein: CASSHTGSLTEAFF.

This clone has just one count. The chain couples TRBV28 to TRBJ1-5, with D possibly TRBD1 on 6 matching bases. The germline V gene has CDR1 MDHEN and CDR2 SYDVKM. This CDR3 spans 14 amino acids. V dropped 5 bases and J dropped 7 bases, with 15 bases sitting between them. The CDR3 DNA follows: TGTGCCAGCAGTCGGGGGGGGGCAGGACAGCCCCAGCATTTT. As protein: CASSRGGAGQPQHF.

This chain joins TRBV6-5 and TRBJ1-6, with 7 bases fitting TRBD1. The CDR3 length is 14 residues. Germline CDR1 reads MNHEY; CDR2 reads SVGAGI. V gave up 5 bases and J gave up 3 bases; unmatched junction bases: 1. The CDR3 sequence: CASSQGDYNSPLHF. The DNA of the CDR3 is TGTGCCAGCAGTCAGGGGGACTATAATTCACCCCTCCACTTT.

The V and J genes are TRBV10-1 and TRBJ1-5; no clear D. V lost 8 bases, J lost 3 bases, and 17 bases lay in between. The CDR3 contains 15 residues. Germline CDR1 WNHNN, CDR2 SYGVQD (reference sequence). The CDR3 loop reads CASPRGEVPNQPQHF. CDR3 DNA sequence: TGCGCCAGCCCCCGTGGGGAGGTTCCCAATCAGCCCCAGCATTTT.

The chain couples TRBV18 to TRBJ1-5; no firm D call. The CDR3 loop spans 13 amino acids. CDR1 and CDR2 (germline): KGHSH, LQKENI. The germline V and J ends were trimmed by 4 bases and 4 bases, with 8 bases remaining between them. DNA of the CDR3: TGTGCCAGCTCACGGAGTGATAATCAGCCCCAGCATTTT. Translating gives CASSRSDNQPQHF.

The chain carries TRBV9 and TRBJ2-2; TRBD1 matches at 10 bases. From germline, CDR1 is SGDLS and CDR2 YYNGEE. CDR3 length: 16 amino acids. V trimming: 4 bases; J trimming: 4 bases; junction bases outside the gene matches: 7. The CDR3 coding sequence is TGTGCCAGCAGCCCACGACAGGGGGCGAGCACCGGGGAGCTGTTTTTT. Translation: CASSPRQGASTGELFF.

This chain connects TRBV11-3 to TRBJ2-1, with a weak D call TRBD1 (6 bases). Germline V gene sequence: CDR1 SGHNT, CDR2 YENEEA. This CDR3 comprises 16 residues. Between the trimmed V and J ends, which lost 1 base and 4 bases, there was a span of 14 bases. The CDR3 here is CASSLAGTTEYNEQFF. CDR3 sequence (DNA): TGTGCCAGCAGCTTAGCAGGGACAACCGAATACAATGAGCAGTTCTTC.

V gene TRBV5-8 combines with J gene TRBJ2-5; tentative D call: TRBD1 (7 bases). The CDR3 sequence is 14 residues long. V was pared by 4 bases and J by 1 base, with 11 bases between. Germline V lookup: CDR1 SGHTS, CDR2 YDEGEE. CDR3 region: CASSRGTVQETQYF. DNA of the CDR3: TGTGCCAGCAGCCGGGGGACAGTCCAAGAGACCCAGTACTTC.

J is TRBJ2-5 and V is TRBV5-4; 12 bases fit TRBD2. The junction had 11 bases not matched to a gene; V was cut back by 3 bases and J by 5 bases. Looked up from germline, CDR1 is SGHNT and CDR2 is YYREEE (reference sequence). This CDR3 comprises 17 residues. This chain's CDR3 is CASSSGTSGLHGETQYF. The CDR3 DNA follows: TGTGCCAGCAGCTCCGGGACTAGCGGGCTCCACGGGGAGACCCAGTACTTC.

The chain employs TRBV3-1 (or the pseudogene TRBV3-2) and TRBJ2-1; 8 nucleotides align to TRBD2. The CDR3 loop spans 18 amino acids. V was pared by 4 bases and J by 6 bases, with 17 bases of the junction left unmatched. CDR1 is LGHDT and CDR2 is YNNKEL in the germline V gene (reference sequence). This CDR3 reads CASSPGSGRGAGANEQFF. In nucleotides, the CDR3 is TGTGCCAGCAGCCCGGGCAGCGGGAGAGGGGCCGGGGCCAATGAGCAGTTCTTC.

The CDR3 DNA reads TGTGCCAGCTCACTCGTCGGGACAGGGGCTATTGAAGCTTTCTTT. Translated: CASSLVGTGAIEAFF. The gene calls are TRBV18 and TRBJ1-1; TRBD1 agrees at 10 bases. The CDR3 is 15 amino acids. With V trimmed by 4 bases and J by 7 bases, 9 bases remained unmatched. Looked up from germline, CDR1 is KGHSH and CDR2 is LQKENI.

V gene TRBV13 combines with J gene TRBJ2-1, with 11 positions matching TRBD2. The CDR3 sequence is 16 residues long. CDR1 and CDR2 from the germline V gene are PRHDT and FYEKMQ (reference sequence). Germline trimming cut 5 bases from V and 2 bases from J; bases unmatched to any gene: 5. CDR3 DNA sequence: TGTGCCAGCAGCGGGGTAGCGGGAGGGGCCTACAATGAGCAGTTCTTC. Translation: CASSGVAGGAYNEQFF. The whole variable domain, filled in from reference TRBV13 and TRBJ2-1, reads AAGVIQSPRHLIKEKRETATLKCYPIPRHDTVYWYQQGPGQDPQFLISFYEKMQSDKGSIPDRFSAQQFSDYHSELNMSSLELGDSALYFCASSGVAGGAYNEQFFGPGTRLTVL.

In nucleotides, the CDR3 is TGTGCCAGCAGTTTAGTAACTCCTCGGAGGCACCTGAACACTGAAGCTTTCTTT. It is translated as CASSLVTPRRHLNTEAFF. This rearrangement joins TRBV28 to TRBJ1-1; D is uncertain. Germline V gene lookup returns CDR1 MDHEN and CDR2 SYDVKM. V dropped 2 bases and J dropped 0 bases, with 19 bases sitting between them. The CDR3 loop spans 18 amino acids.

V usage is TRBV6-5 and J usage is TRBJ1-4; D is undetermined. V was trimmed by 6 bases and J by 0 bases, leaving 11 bases between them. The CDR3 sequence is 15 residues long. Germline CDR1 is MNHEY and CDR2 is SVGAGI. The CDR3 DNA reads TGTGCCAGCAGCTCGGCGGGCTCAACTAATGAAAAACTGTTTTTT. Protein product: CASSSAGSTNEKLFF.

V usage is TRBV6-5 and J usage is TRBJ2-7; D is ambiguous. V lost 2 bases and J lost 6, with 11 bases in between. This CDR3 has 13 amino acids. Germline V gene data show CDR1 as MNHEY and CDR2 as SVGAGI. The CDR3 nucleotides are TGTGCCAGCAGTTACAGTCCAGCGCGCGAGCAGTACTTC. Translated, it gives CASSYSPAREQYF.

This chain uses TRBV10-3 with TRBJ1-3; D unclear. CDR1 and CDR2 from the germline V gene are ENHRY and SYGVKD. The CDR3 sequence is 14 residues long. V gave up 6 bases and J gave up 0 bases, with 9 bases separating them. The CDR3 spells CAISLPGSGNTIYF. The CDR3 DNA reads TGTGCCATCAGCCTCCCAGGCTCTGGAAACACCATATATTTT.

The V and J genes are TRBV6-6 and TRBJ2-2; 8 positions agree with TRBD1. The CDR3 runs to 16 residues. V lost 6 bases to trimming and J lost 4 bases; unmatched junction nucleotides: 10. Germline CDR1 MNHNY, CDR2 SVGAGI (reference sequence). The CDR3: CASRHPGQAITGELFF. CDR3 DNA: TGTGCCAGCAGACACCCGGGACAGGCGATCACCGGGGAGCTGTTTTTT.

The V gene is TRBV7-8, the J gene TRBJ2-1; weak D call: TRBD1 (5 bases). Per the germline V gene, CDR1 is SGHVS and CDR2 is FQNEAQ. The CDR3 loop spans 15 amino acids. V was shortened by 3 bases and J by 6 bases, with 15 bases between the two germline ends. The chain's CDR3 is CASSFSIAGPNEQFF. CDR3 bases: TGTGCCAGCAGCTTTTCAATCGCAGGGCCCAATGAGCAGTTCTTC.

The J gene is TRBJ2-1, the V gene TRBV5-1; 11 nucleotides line up with TRBD2. The V gene's germline CDR1 is SGHRS and CDR2 YFSETQ. The CDR3 runs to 16 residues. Trimming took 0 bases from V and 6 from J; bases not matched to a gene: 5. The CDR3 DNA reads TGCGCCAGCAGCTTGGGTCCGGGACTAGCGGCCAATGAGCAGTTCTTC. Translated: CASSLGPGLAANEQFF.

The V and J genes are TRBV2 and TRBJ2-2; possible D gene TRBD1, 6 bases. Germline V gene data show CDR1 as SNHLY and CDR2 as FYNNEI. V gave up 4 bases and J gave up 2 bases, with 14 bases separating them. The CDR3 totals 16 residues. The CDR3 is CASSGLGTSNTGELFF. CDR3 in DNA: TGTGCCAGCAGTGGGCTGGGGACATCAAACACCGGGGAGCTGTTTTTT.

This clone was observed a handful of times. V and J are TRBV18 and TRBJ2-1, with D uncertain. This CDR3 spans 14 amino acids. Germline-derived CDR1 and CDR2 are KGHSH and LQKENI. Trimming took off 2 bases at V and 3 bases at J, with 8 bases between the two ends. The CDR3 nucleotides read TGTGCCAGCTCACCAGCGGCGAGCTACAATGAGCAGTTCTTC. It specifies CASSPAASYNEQFF. The complete variable domain, with remaining parts taken from reference TRBV18 and TRBJ2-1, reads NAGVMQNPRHLVRRRGQEARLRCSPMKGHSHVYWYRQLPEEGLKFMVYLQKENIIDESGMPKERFSAEFPKEGPSILRIQQVVRGDSAAYFCASSPAASYNEQFFGPGTRLTVL.